This T cell receptor beta chain was identified in a study of CD8+ T cells in alopecia areata. Across the whole study: Those treated were given oral tofacitinib at 5 to 10 mg twice daily.

General study results and limits: Lesional scalp, especially alopecia totalis/universalis, showed higher clonality than normal scalp.

A remark on this clone: What it binds is unknown.

Germline V gene sequence: CDR1 MNHNS, CDR2 SASEGT. Trimming removed 1 base from V and 1 base from J, with 19 bases in between. CDR3 size: 19 residues. Extracted RNA was reverse transcribed, and the resulting cDNA served as sequencing template. Only in-frame clones appear in the TCRdb table, and some are missing; sequencing was by immunoSEQ multiplex PCR. The sample carries about 140,000 clones, around 51% recorded once. Specimen: CD4+ T cells sorted from blood, collected at week 0. The V call is TRBV6-1, the J call TRBJ2-2; D ambiguous. The receptor was isolated from a human donor with alopecia areata. CDR3 region: CASSEVTALASQNTGELFF. In DNA, the CDR3 is TGTGCCAGCAGTGAAGTAACAGCGCTCGCTTCCCAGAACACCGGGGAGCTGTTTTTT.